The clone carrying this T cell receptor beta chain was seen a handful of times. The data belong to a study of blood T cell repertoires in COVID-19. Study details: COVID-19 samples from acute and convalescent phases originated in the United States, Italy and Spain. T cells, B-cell-depleted T cells, or PBMCs supplied cDNA or gDNA.

Germline-derived CDR1 and CDR2 are LNHDA and SQIVND (reference sequence). The CDR3 sequence is 14 residues long. V was trimmed by 2 bases and J by 10 bases, leaving 12 bases between them. As handled by the study authors: Estimated nucleated cell counts came from reference gene primer amplification. TCRdb's copy holds only in-frame clones and misses some; the assay was immunoSEQ multiplex PCR. Clone size and the V and J calls come from that table; the DNA yielded D and trimming. The sample contains approximately 60,000 clones, 70% to 80% of which appear only once. What was sequenced was peripheral blood. The origin of this receptor is a man in his 60s with acute or convalescent COVID-19. The chain uses TRBV19 and TRBJ1-6, with TRBD1 as a possible D gene (6 bases). Here the CDR3 reads CASSIQGITSPLHF. Written as DNA, the CDR3 is TGTGCCAGTAGTATACAGGGGATAACGTCACCCCTCCACTTT. Full variable domain (rest looked up from reference TRBV19 and TRBJ1-6): DGGITQSPKYLFRKEGQNVTLSCEQNLNHDAMYWYRQDPGQGLRLIYYSQIVNDFQKGDIAEGYSVSREKKESFPLTVTSAQKNPTAFYLCASSIQGITSPLHFGNGTRLTVT.